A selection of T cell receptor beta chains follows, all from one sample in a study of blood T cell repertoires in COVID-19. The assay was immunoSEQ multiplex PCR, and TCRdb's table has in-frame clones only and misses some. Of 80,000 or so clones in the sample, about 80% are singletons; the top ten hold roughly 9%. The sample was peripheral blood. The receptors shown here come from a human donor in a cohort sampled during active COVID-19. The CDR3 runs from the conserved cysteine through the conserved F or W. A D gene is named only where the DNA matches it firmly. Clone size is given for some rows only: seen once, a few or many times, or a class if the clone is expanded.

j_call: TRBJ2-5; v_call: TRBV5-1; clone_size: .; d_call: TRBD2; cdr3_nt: TGCGCCAGCGGCCCCGGAACGGGGGGCCAAGAGACCCAGTACTTC; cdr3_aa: CASGPGTGGQETQYF
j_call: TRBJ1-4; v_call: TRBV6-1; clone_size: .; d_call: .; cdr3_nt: TGTGCCAGCAGTGAGACGGGGGGCGCCCCTCGAAAACTGTTTTTT; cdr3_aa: CASSETGGAPRKLFF
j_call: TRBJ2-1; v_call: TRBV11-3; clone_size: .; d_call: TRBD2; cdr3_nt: TGTGCCAGCAGCTTAGTAGCGGGGACCTACAATGAGCAGTTCTTC; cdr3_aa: CASSLVAGTYNEQFF
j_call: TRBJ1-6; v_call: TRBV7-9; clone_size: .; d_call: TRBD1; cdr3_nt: TGTGCCAGCAGCTTAGGACAGGGAGGTTCACCCCTCCACTTT; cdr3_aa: CASSLGQGGSPLHF
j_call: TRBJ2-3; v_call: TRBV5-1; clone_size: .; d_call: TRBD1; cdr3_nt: TGCGCCAGCAGCTCCGGACAGGTCACTAGCACAGATACGCAGTATTTT; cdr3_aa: CASSSGQVTSTDTQYF
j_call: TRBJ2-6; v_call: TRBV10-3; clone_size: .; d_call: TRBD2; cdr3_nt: TGTGCCATCAGTGCCGGACTAGCGGGCCGCTCTGGGGCCAACGTCCTGACTTTC; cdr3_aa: CAISAGLAGRSGANVLTF
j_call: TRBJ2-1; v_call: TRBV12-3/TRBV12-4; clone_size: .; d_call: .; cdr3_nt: TGTGCCAGCAGTTTCCAGGGCTATGAGCAGTTCTTC; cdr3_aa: CASSFQGYEQFF
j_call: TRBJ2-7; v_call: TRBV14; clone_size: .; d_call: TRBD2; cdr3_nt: TGTGCCAGCAGCCAGACTAGCGGAACGGGTGAGCAGTACTTC; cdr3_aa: CASSQTSGTGEQYF
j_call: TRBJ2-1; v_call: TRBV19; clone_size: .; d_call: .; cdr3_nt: TGTGCCAGTAGCCAGGCCAGTCCCATCGGTGAGCAGTTCTTC; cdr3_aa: CASSQASPIGEQFF
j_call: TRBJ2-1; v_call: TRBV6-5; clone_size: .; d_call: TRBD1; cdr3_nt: TGTGCCAGCAGTTACTCCCAAGACAGGGGGAATGAGCAGTTCTTC; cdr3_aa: CASSYSQDRGNEQFF
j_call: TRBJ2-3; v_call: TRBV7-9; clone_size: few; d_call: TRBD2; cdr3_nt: TGTGCCAGCAGCTTCTCCAGGACTAGCGAGACCACAGATACGCAGTATTTT; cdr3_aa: CASSFSRTSETTDTQYF
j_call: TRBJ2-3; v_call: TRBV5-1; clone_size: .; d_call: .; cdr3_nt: TGCGCCAGCAGCTTGGGGCCCGCCCAGACTATTAGCACAGATACGCAGTATTTT; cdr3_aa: CASSLGPAQTISTDTQYF
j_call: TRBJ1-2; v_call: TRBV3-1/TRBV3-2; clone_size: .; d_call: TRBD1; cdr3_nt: TGTGCCAGCAGCCAAGGTGGGACAGGCTATGGCTACACCTTC; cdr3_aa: CASSQGGTGYGYTF
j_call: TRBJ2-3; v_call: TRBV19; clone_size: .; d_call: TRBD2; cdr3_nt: TGTGCCAGTAGCGCCGGGACTAGCTGGGGGGCAGATACGCAGTATTTT; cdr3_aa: CASSAGTSWGADTQYF
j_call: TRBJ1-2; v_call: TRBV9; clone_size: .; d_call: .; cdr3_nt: TGTGCCAGCAACGTCGGTACTGGACAGAACTATGGCTACACCTTC; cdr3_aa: CASNVGTGQNYGYTF
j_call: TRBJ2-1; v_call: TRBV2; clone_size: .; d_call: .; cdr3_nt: TGTGCCAGCATAGGACTGGGCTCCTACAATGAGCAGTTCTTC; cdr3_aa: CASIGLGSYNEQFF
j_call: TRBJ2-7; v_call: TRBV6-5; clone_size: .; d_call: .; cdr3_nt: TGTGCCAGCAGTCCGGGACACTACTACGAGCAGTACTTC; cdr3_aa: CASSPGHYYEQYF
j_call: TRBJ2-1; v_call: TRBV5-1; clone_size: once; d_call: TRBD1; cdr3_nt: TGCGCCAGCACCCGGGACAGGGTGAGAGGTGAGCAGTTCTTC; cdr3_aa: CASTRDRVRGEQFF
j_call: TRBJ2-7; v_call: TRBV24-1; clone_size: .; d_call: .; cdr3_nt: TGTGCCACCAGTGCAAACTCAGGGCACGAGCAGTACTTC; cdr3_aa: CATSANSGHEQYF
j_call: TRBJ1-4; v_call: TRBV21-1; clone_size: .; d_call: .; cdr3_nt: TGTGCCAGCAGCAAGGGGGCTGCGAATGAAAAACTGTTTTTT; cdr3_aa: CASSKGAANEKLFF
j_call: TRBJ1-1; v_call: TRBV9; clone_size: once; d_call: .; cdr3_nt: TGTGCCAGCAGCGCCGCCGGGGGAGGGACTGAAGCTTTCTTT; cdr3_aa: CASSAAGGGTEAFF
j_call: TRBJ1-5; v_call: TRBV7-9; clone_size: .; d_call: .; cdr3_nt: TGTGCCAGCAGCCCCGGGTGGGGGGCCCAGCATTTT; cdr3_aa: CASSPGWGAQHF
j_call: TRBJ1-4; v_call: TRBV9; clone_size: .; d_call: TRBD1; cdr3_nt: TGTGCCAGCAGCGGACGGGACAGTGCCGCGGAAAAACTGTTTTTT; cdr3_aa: CASSGRDSAAEKLFF
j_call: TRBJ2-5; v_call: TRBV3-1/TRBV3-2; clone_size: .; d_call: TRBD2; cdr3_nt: TGTGCCAGCAGCCCGCGGGAGACGAGGCGGGAGACCCAGTACTTC; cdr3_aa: CASSPRETRRETQYF
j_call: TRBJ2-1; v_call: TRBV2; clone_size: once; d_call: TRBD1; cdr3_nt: TGTGCCAGCAGACTAGGGGGCAGCTCCTACAATGAGCAGTTCTTC; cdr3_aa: CASRLGGSSYNEQFF
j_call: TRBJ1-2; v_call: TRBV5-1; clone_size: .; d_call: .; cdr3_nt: TGCGCCAGCAGCCTAAACACAGATGGCTACACCTTC; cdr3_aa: CASSLNTDGYTF
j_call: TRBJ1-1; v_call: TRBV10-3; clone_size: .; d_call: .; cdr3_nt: TGTGCCATCAGTGAGTCAAGGGGGGGCACTGAAGCTTTCTTT; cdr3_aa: CAISESRGGTEAFF
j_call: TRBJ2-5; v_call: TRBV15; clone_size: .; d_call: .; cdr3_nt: TGTGCCACCAGCAGGTCGACAGAACTTCAAGAGACCCAGTACTTC; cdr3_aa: CATSRSTELQETQYF
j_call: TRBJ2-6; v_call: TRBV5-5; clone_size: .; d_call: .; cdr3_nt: TGTGCCAGCAGCCGCCGGGGGGCCGCCTCTGGGGCCAACGTCCTGACTTTC; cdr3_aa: CASSRRGAASGANVLTF
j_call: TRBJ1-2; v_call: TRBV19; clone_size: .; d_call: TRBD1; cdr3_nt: TGTGCCAGTAGAGATCCAGGACAGGCCCACTATGGCTACACCTTC; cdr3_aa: CASRDPGQAHYGYTF
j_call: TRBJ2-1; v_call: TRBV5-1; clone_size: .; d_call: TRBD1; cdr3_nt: TGCGCCAGCAGCTGGGACAGGGGATACAATGAGCAGTTCTTC; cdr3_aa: CASSWDRGYNEQFF
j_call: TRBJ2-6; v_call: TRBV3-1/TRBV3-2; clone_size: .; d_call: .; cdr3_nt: TGTGCCAGCAGCCCCAGGGCTCCAGGGGCCAACGTCCTGACTTTC; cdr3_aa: CASSPRAPGANVLTF
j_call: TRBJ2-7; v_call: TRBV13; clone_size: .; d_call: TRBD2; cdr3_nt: TGTGCCAGCAGCCAGGGAGGTGGGGCTAGCGGGGGGGCCGAACAGTACTTC; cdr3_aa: CASSQGGGASGGAEQYF
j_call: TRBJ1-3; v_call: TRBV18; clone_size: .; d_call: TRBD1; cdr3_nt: TGTGCCAGCTCACCCCGGACAGGAGAAAACACCATATATTTT; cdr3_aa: CASSPRTGENTIYF
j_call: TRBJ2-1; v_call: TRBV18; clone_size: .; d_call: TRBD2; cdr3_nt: TGTGCCAGCGCCACAAGCGGGGGGACTTACAATGAGCAGTTCTTC; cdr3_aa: CASATSGGTYNEQFF
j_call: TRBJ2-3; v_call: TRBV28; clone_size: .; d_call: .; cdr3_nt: TGTGCCAGCAGTTCTAGAAATACGCAGTATTTT; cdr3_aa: CASSSRNTQYF
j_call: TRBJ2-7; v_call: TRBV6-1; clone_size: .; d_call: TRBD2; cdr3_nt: TGTGCCAGCAGTGAAGGGGGGGGACCCTACGAGCAGTACTTC; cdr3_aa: CASSEGGGPYEQYF
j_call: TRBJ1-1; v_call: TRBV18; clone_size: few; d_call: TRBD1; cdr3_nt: TGTGCCAGCTCAGGGACAGGGGGGACTGAAGCTTTCTTT; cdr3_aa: CASSGTGGTEAFF
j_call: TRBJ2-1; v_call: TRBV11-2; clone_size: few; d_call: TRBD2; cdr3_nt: TGTGCCAGCAGCTTAGATAGAGCGGGAGGGAGGAATGAGCAGTTCTTC; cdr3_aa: CASSLDRAGGRNEQFF
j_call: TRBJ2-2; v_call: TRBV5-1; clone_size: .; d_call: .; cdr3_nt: TGCGCCAGCAGCTTGGAGTACAGGAGGCTGTTTTTT; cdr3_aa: CASSLEYRRLFF
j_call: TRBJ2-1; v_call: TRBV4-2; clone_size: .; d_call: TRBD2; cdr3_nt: TGTGCCAGCAGCCTGACTAGCGGGAGTTGGAATGAGCAGTTCTTC; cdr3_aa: CASSLTSGSWNEQFF
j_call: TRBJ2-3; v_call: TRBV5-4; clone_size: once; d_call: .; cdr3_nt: TGTGCCAGCAGCCTTTGGCTGAATCCGGGTACAGATACGCAGTATTTT; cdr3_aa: CASSLWLNPGTDTQYF
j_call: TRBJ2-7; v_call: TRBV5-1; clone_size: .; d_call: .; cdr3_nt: TGCGCCAGCAGCTCACAGGGGGGGACCTACGAGCAGTACTTC; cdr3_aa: CASSSQGGTYEQYF
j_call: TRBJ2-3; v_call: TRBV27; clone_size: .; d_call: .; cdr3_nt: TGTGCCAGCTGCCGGGCAGATACGCAGTATTTT; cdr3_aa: CASCRADTQYF
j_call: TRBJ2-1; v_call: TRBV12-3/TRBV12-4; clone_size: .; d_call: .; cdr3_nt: TGTGCCAGCAGTGCGACACCAAACAATGAGCAGTTCTTC; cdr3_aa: CASSATPNNEQFF
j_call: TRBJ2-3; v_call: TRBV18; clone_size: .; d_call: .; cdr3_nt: TGTGCCAGCTCACCACGGGGGGAGAGGGATACGCAGTATTTT; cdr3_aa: CASSPRGERDTQYF
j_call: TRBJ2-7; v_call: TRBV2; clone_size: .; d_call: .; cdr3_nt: TGTGCCAGCAGTGAGAGTAGCGCGGTACGTGGGCAGTACTTC; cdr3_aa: CASSESSAVRGQYF
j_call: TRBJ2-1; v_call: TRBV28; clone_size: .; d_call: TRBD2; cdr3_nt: TGTGCCACCACCGGGACTAGCGGGGTTCTCTACAATGAGCAGTTCTTC; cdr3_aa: CATTGTSGVLYNEQFF